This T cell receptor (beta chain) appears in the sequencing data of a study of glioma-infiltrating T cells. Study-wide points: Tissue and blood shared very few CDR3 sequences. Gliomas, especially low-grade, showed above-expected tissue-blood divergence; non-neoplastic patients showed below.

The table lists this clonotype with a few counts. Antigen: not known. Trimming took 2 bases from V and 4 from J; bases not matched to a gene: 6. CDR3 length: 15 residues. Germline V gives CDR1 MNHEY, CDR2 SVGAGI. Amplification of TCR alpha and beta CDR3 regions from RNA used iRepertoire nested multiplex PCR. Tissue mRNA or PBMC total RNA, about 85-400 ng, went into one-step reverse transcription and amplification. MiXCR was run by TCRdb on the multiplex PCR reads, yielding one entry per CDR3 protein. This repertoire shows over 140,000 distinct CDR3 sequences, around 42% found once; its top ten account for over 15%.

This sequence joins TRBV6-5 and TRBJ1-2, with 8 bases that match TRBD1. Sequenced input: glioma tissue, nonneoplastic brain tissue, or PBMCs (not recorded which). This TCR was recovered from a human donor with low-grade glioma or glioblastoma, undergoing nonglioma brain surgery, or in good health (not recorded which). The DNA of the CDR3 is TGTGCCAGCAGTTACGAGGGACAGGAGGTCTATGGCTACACCTTC. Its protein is CASSYEGQEVYGYTF.